This entry features one T cell receptor (beta chain) sequence. The antigen is undetermined. The naive CD8 subset, CD45RO-negative cells positively selected for CCR7, excluded terminally differentiated effector memory CD45RA+ cells. Free of recent acute infections or vaccinations, the donors were healthy HIV-negative adults. This sample stems from a study of shared clonotypes between healthy human individuals. Measured with immunoSEQ multiplex PCR; TCRdb has only the in-frame clones, and not every one. The data contain about 650,000 clones, roughly 95% of them singletons. General study points: A handful of donors had around 5% of their naive CD4 clonotypes in common. Generation probability values for non-shared clonotypes were lower than those for clonotypes shared by all four donors.

This CDR3 has 16 residues. The germline V gene encodes CDR1 SGHAT and CDR2 FQNNGV. J was trimmed by 3 bases and V by 0 bases; bases with no gene match: 5. This chain links TRBV11-2 with TRBJ2-7; 10 bases are shared with TRBD1. Sequencing was done on a sample of naive CD8+ T cells sorted from blood. This receptor was obtained from a woman in her twenties or thirties in good health. In DNA form, the CDR3 reads TGTGCCAGCAGCTTAGATCCCGGGACAGGGGTCTACGAGCAGTACTTC. Translation gives CASSLDPGTGVYEQYF.